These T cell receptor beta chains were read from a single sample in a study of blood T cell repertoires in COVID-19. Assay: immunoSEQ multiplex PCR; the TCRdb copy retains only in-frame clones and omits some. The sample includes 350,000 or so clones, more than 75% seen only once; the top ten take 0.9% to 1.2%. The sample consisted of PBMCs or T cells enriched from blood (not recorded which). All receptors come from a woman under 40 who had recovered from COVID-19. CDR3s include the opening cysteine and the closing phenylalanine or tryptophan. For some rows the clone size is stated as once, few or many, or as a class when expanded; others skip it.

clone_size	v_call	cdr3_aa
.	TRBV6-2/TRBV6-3	CASSYLGNTIYF
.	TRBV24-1	CATSDQGQNEKLFF
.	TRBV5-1	CASSLTGRQETQYF
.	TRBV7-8	CASSSGTGGSGNTIYF
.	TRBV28	CASRPGLASYEQYF
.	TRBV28	CASSSVAASYEQYF
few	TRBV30	CAWSDRGGSYGYTF
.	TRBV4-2	CASSQQQGSNTGELFF
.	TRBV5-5	CASQLGAGTVPTYEQYF
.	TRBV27	CASSSPSGGARLATQYF
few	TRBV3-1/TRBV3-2	CATSRGQTNQPQHF
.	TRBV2	CASGAASSYNSPLHF
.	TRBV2	CASSAGLGFYGYTF
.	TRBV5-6	CASSSDRGRNTIYF
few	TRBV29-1	CSGRQGGTEAFF
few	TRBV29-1	CSVRKSAGLRTEAFF
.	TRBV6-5	CASSKFGTPNYGYTF
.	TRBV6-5	CASETVYEQYF
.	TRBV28	CASTLGGQGAILNQPQHF
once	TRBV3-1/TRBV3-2	CASSQDWGGRRTKNIQYF